This T cell receptor (beta chain) appears in the sequencing data of a study of T cell repertoires in cytomegalovirus infection. About the research overall: From public TCR beta signatures came an indication of both CMV infection and matching HLA type. Overall study results and limits: Clonotype analysis showed dominance of the ex vivo response by HLA-C-restricted CMV-specific TCR beta clonotypes. Carriers of CMV plus the relevant HLA were identified by cumulative public TCR beta family frequency.

V dropped 1 base and J dropped 1 base, with 16 bases sitting between them. The length of the CDR3 is 17 residues. The germline CDR1 and CDR2 sequences are SGHTA and FQGNSA. This clonotype was detected ten times or more. No antigen is known for it. TCRdb used MiXCR to reprocess the reads, holding one entry per CDR3 protein. Among some 300,000 distinct CDR3 sequences listed, around 10% were seen once. Specimen: PBMCs. The V call is TRBV7-2, the J call TRBJ2-5; D perhaps matches TRBD1 (5 bases). This clonotype was sampled from a human donor in good health (CMV status not recorded). Some clones in this sample may be carry-over from other donors' samples. The CDR3 region has the DNA TGTGCCAGCAGCTTAGGATCCCAGGGCCTACTCCAAGAGACCCAGTACTTC. It translates to CASSLGSQGLLQETQYF.